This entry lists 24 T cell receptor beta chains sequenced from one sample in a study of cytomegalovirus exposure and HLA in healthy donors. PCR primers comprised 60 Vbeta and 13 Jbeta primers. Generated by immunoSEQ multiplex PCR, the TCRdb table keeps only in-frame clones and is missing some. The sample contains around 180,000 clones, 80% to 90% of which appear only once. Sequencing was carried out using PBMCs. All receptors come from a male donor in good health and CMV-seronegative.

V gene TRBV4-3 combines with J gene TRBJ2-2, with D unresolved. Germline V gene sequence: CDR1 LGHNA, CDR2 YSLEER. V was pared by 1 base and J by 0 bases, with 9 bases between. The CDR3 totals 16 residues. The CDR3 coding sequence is TGCGCCAGCAGCCAAGGAGGAGCAGCGAACACCGGGGAGCTGTTTTTT. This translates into CASSQGGAANTGELFF.

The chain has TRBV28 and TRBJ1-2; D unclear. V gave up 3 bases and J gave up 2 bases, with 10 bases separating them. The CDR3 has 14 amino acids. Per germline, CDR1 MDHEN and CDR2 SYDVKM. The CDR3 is CASSFGGGNYGYTF. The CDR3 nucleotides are TGTGCCAGCAGTTTTGGTGGAGGGAACTATGGCTACACCTTC.

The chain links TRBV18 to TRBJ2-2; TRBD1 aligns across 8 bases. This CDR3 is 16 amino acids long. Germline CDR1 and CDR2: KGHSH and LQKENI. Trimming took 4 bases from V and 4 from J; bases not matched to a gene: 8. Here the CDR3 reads CASSQGQGLSTGELFF. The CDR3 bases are TGTGCCAGCTCACAAGGACAGGGTCTGAGCACCGGGGAGCTGTTTTTT.

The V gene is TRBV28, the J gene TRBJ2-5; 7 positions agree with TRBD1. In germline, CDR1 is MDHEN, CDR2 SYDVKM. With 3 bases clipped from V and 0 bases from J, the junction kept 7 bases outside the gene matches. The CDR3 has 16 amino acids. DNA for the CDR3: TGTGCCAGCAGTTTGGCAGGGGGTGCCCACCAAGAGACCCAGTACTTC. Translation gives CASSLAGGAHQETQYF.

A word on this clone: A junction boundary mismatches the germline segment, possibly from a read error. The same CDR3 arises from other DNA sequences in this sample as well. In DNA form, the CDR3 reads TGCGCCAGCAGCCAAGGAGGAGGGGCCAACGTCCTGACGTTC. Its translation is CASSQGGGANVLTF. The V gene is TRBV4-3, the J gene TRBJ2-6, with D maybe TRBD2 (6 bases). The CDR3 extends over 14 amino acids. CDR1 LGHNA and CDR2 YSLEER come from the germline V gene.

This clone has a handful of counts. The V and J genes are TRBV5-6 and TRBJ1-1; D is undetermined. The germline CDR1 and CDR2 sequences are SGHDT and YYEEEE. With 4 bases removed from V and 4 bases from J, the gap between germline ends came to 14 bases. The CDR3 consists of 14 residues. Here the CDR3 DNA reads TGTGCCAGCAGCCCGGTGGGTGGGCCCACTGAAGCTTTCTTT. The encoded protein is CASSPVGGPTEAFF.

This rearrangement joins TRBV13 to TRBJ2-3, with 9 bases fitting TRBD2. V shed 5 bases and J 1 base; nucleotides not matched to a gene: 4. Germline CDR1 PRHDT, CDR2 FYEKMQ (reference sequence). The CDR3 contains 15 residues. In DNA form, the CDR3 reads TGTGCCAGCAGCGGGCGGGGGGGCGGCACAGATACGCAGTATTTT. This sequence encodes CASSGRGGGTDTQYF.

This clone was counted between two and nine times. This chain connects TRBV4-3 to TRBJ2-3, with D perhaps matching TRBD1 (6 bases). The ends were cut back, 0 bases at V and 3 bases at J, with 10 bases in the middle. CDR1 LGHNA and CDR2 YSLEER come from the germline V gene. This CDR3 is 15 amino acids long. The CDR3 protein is CASSQDHTGTDTQYF. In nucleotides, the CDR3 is TGCGCCAGCAGCCAAGATCACACAGGGACAGATACGCAGTATTTT.

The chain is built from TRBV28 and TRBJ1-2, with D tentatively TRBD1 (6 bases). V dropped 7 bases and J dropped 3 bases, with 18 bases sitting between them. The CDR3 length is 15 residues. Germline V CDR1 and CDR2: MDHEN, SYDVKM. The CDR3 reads CASKLRGARYYGYTF. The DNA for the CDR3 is TGTGCCAGCAAACTTCGGGGGGCGCGTTACTATGGCTACACCTTC.

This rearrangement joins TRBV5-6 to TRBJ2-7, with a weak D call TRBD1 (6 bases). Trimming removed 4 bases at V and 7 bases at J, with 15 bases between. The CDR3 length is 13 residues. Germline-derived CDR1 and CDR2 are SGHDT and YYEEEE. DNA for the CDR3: TGTGCCAGCAGCCAAGGGGGACAAAGAGAGCAGTACTTC. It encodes CASSQGGQREQYF.

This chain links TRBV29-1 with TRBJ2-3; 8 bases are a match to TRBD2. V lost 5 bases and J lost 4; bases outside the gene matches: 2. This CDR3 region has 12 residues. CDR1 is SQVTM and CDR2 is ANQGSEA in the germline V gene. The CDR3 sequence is CSVREGPDTQYF. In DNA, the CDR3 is TGCAGCGTTCGGGAGGGCCCAGATACGCAGTATTTT.

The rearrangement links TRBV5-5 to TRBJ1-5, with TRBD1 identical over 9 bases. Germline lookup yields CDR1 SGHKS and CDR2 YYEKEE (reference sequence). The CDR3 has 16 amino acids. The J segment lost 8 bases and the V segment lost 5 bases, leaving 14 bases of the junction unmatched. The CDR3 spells CASSHAGTGLIEPQHF. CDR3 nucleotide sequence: TGTGCCAGCAGTCATGCCGGGACAGGGTTGATTGAGCCCCAGCATTTT.

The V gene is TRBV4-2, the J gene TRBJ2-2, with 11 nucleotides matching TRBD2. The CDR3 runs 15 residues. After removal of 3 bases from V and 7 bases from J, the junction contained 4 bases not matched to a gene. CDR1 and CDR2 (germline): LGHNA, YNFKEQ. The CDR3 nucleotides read TGTGCCAGCAGCCAGTCCGGGACTAGCGGCGGGGAGCTGTTTTTT. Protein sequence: CASSQSGTSGGELFF.

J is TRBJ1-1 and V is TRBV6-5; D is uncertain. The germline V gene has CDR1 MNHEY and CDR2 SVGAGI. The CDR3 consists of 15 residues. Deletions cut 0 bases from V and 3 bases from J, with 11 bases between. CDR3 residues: CASSYSGRVDTEAFF. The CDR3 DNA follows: TGTGCCAGCAGTTACTCTGGGCGGGTTGACACTGAAGCTTTCTTT.

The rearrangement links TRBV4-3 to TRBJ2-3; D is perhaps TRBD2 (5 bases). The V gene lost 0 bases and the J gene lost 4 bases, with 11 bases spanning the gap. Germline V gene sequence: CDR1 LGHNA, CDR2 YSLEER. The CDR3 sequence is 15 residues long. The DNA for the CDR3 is TGCGCCAGCAGCCAAGATTGGCGGGCATCAGATACGCAGTATTTT. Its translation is CASSQDWRASDTQYF.

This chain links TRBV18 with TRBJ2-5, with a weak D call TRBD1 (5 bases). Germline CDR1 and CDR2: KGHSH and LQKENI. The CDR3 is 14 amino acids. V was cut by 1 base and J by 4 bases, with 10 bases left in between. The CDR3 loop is CASSPLSGPETQYF. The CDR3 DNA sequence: TGTGCCAGCTCACCACTTTCAGGGCCAGAGACCCAGTACTTC. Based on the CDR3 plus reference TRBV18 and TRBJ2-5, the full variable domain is NAGVMQNPRHLVRRRGQEARLRCSPMKGHSHVYWYRQLPEEGLKFMVYLQKENIIDESGMPKERFSAEFPKEGPSILRIQQVVRGDSAAYFCASSPLSGPETQYFGPGTRLLVL.

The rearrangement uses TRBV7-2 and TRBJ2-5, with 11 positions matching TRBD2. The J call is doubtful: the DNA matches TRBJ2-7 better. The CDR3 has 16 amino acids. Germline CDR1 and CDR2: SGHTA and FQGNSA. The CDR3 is CASSFTSGGPSYEQYF. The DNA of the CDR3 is TGTGCCAGCAGCTTTACTAGCGGGGGACCTTCCTACGAGCAGTACTTC.

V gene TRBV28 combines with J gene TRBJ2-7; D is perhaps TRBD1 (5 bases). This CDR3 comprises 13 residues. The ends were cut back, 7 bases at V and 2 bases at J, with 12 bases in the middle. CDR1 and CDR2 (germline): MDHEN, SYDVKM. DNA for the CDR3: TGTGCCAGCACCACCTCAGGGCCCTACGAGCAGTACTTC. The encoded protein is CASTTSGPYEQYF.

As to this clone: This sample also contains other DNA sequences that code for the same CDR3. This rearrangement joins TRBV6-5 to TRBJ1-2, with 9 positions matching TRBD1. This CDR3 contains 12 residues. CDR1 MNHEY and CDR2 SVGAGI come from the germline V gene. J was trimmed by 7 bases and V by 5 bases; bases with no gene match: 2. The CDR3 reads CASSRTGVGYTF. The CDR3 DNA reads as TGTGCCAGCAGTCGGACAGGGGTTGGCTACACCTTC.

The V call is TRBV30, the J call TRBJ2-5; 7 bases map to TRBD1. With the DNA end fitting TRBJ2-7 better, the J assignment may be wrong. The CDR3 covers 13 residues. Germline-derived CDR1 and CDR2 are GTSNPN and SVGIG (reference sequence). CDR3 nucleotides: TGTGCCTGGAGTGTACACAGGGGTTACGAGCAGTACTTC. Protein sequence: CAWSVHRGYEQYF.

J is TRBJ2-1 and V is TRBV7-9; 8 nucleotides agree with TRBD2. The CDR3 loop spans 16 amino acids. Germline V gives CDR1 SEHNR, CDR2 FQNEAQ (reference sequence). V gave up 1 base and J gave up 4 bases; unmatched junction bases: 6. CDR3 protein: CASSLVVSGIYNEQFF. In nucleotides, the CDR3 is TGTGCCAGCAGCTTAGTAGTTAGCGGGATTTACAATGAGCAGTTCTTC.

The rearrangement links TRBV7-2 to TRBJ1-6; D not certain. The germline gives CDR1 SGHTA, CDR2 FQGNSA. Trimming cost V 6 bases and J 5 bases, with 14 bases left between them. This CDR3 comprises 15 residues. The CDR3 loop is CASSSFSGDNSPLHF. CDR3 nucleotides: TGTGCCAGCAGTTCCTTTTCCGGGGATAATTCACCCCTCCACTTT. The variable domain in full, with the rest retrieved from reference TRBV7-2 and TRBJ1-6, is GAGVSQSPSNKVTEKGKDVELRCDPISGHTALYWYRQSLGQGLEFLIYFQGNSAPDKSGLPSDRFSAERTGGSVSTLTIQRTQQEDSAVYLCASSSFSGDNSPLHFGNGTRLTVT.

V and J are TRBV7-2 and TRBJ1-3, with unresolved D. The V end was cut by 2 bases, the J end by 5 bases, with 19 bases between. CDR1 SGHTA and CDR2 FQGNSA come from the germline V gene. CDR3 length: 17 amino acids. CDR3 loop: CASSLLLHLTLRNTIYF. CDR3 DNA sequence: TGTGCCAGCAGCTTACTTCTCCATTTAACCCTAAGAAACACCATATATTTT. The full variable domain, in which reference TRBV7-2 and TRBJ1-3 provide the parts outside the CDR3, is GAGVSQSPSNKVTEKGKDVELRCDPISGHTALYWYRQSLGQGLEFLIYFQGNSAPDKSGLPSDRFSAERTGGSVSTLTIQRTQQEDSAVYLCASSLLLHLTLRNTIYFGEGSWLTVV.

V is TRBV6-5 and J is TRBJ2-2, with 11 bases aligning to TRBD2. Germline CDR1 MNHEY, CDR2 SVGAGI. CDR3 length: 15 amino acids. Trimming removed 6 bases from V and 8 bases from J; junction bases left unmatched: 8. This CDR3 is CASSRSSGRTGELFF. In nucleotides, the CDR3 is TGTGCCAGCAGCCGATCTAGCGGGAGGACGGGGGAGCTGTTTTTT.